This T cell receptor (beta chain) comes out of a study of human T cells and chemical hapten exposure. General observations from the study: PT1 expanded TCR counts and patch test score were linked, and their correlation was positive.

This clonotype was picked up one time. What it binds is not known. What the library attached to individual cDNA molecules were unique molecular identifiers. TCRdb independently ran MiXCR on the RACE reads; one entry per CDR3 protein. The sample has fewer than 200,000 distinct CDR3 sequences; about 31% are singletons. Regarding time point: pre-sensitization, week 0. The treatment is: therapeutic diphenylcyclopropenone sensitization with weekly scalp DPC. V lost 5 bases, J lost 0 bases, and 14 bases lay in between. CDR1 is DFQATT and CDR2 is SNEGSKA in the germline V gene (reference sequence). This CDR3 is built from 15 residues.

The chain joins TRBV20-1 to TRBJ1-5; D ambiguous. This specimen was whole blood, taken in connection with sensitization to the hapten diphenylcyclopropenone (DPC). This receptor was taken from a woman aged 25-40 years with alopecia areata. Some clones in this sample may be carry-over from other donors' samples. This CDR3 reads CSAGSWTDSNQPQHF. DNA for the CDR3: TGCAGTGCTGGGAGTTGGACGGATAGCAATCAGCCCCAGCATTTT.